The TCR beta chain described here comes from a study of human T cells and chemical hapten exposure. Overall study context: For the approximately 25-week duration of the study, patients were given weekly doses of diphenylcyclopropenone on the scalp.

Time point reported: patch test 3, about 24 weeks after DPC sensitization. As for treatment: therapeutic diphenylcyclopropenone sensitization with weekly scalp DPC. TCRdb ran MiXCR on the RACE reads and lists one entry per CDR3 protein. The table records roughly 150,000 distinct CDR3 sequences, approximately 30% of them present only once. The CDR3 loop spans 14 amino acids. Germline V gene data show CDR1 as SGHDN and CDR2 as FVKESK. Trimming shortened V by 2 bases and J by 6 bases, and 14 bases separated the two germline ends. This clonotype was observed a handful of times. J is TRBJ2-7 and V is TRBV14; a possible D gene is TRBD2 (6 bases). Source: whole blood, taken in connection with sensitization to the hapten diphenylcyclopropenone (DPC). This TCR derives from a woman younger than 35 with alopecia areata. Some clones in this sample may be carry-over from other donors' samples. CDR3 in DNA: TGTGCCAGCAGCCAATGGCAGGGAGGCGGCGAGCAGTACTTC. Its protein product is CASSQWQGGGEQYF.